This T cell receptor (beta chain) was documented in a study of preoperative IRX-2 immunotherapy in early breast cancer. The ends were cut back, 4 bases at V and 7 bases at J, with 10 bases in the middle. The CDR3 totals 13 residues. Germline lookup yields CDR1 LNHDA and CDR2 SQIVND (reference sequence). Treatment: preoperative locoregional IRX-2 cytokine immunotherapy. Samples came from a phase Ib trial of preoperative locoregional IRX-2 cytokine immunotherapy. Produced via immunoSEQ multiplex PCR; TCRdb's table is partial and in-frame only. The repertoire consists of around 29,000 clones, with over 65% occurring once and the leading ten covering less than 3.5%.

The genes are TRBV19 and TRBJ1-4, with unresolved D. Collection of the sample occurred from a patient treated with IRX-2 immunotherapy. The sequence was collected from a human donor with breast cancer. The CDR3 region has the DNA TGTGCCAGTAGTACGTCGAGGTCTGAAAAACTGTTTTTT. This gives the protein CASSTSRSEKLFF.